These 11 T cell receptor beta chains came from one sample sequenced in a study of blood T cell repertoires in COVID-19. The repertoire was sequenced with immunoSEQ multiplex PCR; TCRdb's copy has only in-frame clones and lacks some. The repertoire includes about 94,000 clones, approximately 84% of them detected once, and approximately 6.5% sits in the top ten. The sample consisted of peripheral blood. The receptors derive from a man in his sixties with acute or convalescent COVID-19.

The chain links TRBV7-3 to TRBJ1-2; 7 bases map to TRBD1. Germline V lookup: CDR1 SGHTA, CDR2 FQGTGA. The CDR3 length is 16 residues. V dropped 6 bases and J dropped 4; count of bases not matched to a gene: 14. The CDR3 reads CASSEDRERDSYGYTF. The CDR3 DNA sequence: TGTGCCAGCAGTGAAGACAGGGAGAGGGATAGCTATGGCTACACCTTC.

The V and J genes are TRBV9 and TRBJ2-7, with 8 nucleotides matching TRBD1. Germline CDR1 and CDR2: SGDLS and YYNGEE. This CDR3 region has 14 residues. J was trimmed by 6 bases and V by 7 bases; bases with no gene match: 12. The CDR3 here is CASAGGSPPFEQYF. The CDR3 region has the DNA TGTGCCAGCGCAGGGGGCTCCCCCCCCTTCGAGCAGTACTTC.

The chain has TRBV4-1 and TRBJ1-2; possibly TRBD1 for D (6 bases). The V gene's germline CDR1 is MGHRA and CDR2 YSYEKL. There are 19 residues in the CDR3. The V end was cut by 1 base, the J end by 6 bases, with 27 bases between. The chain's CDR3 is CASSQVWSSYREPLNGYTF. Here the CDR3 DNA reads TGCGCCAGCAGCCAAGTATGGAGTTCATACAGGGAGCCTCTTAATGGCTACACCTTC.

The chain is built from TRBV19 and TRBJ2-2; a possible D gene is TRBD2 (5 bases). V lost 7 bases and J 4 bases, leaving 16 bases between the germline ends. Germline V gene sequence: CDR1 LNHDA, CDR2 SQIVND (reference sequence). CDR3 length equals 15 residues. The CDR3 is CASTMEGRGTGELFF. DNA for the CDR3: TGTGCCAGTACCATGGAAGGGAGAGGCACCGGGGAGCTGTTTTTT.

The chain uses TRBV6-5 and TRBJ1-4, with a possible D match to TRBD1 (5 bases). Germline V gene data show CDR1 as MNHEY and CDR2 as SVGAGI. This CDR3 has 16 amino acids. V was trimmed by 2 bases and J by 8 bases, leaving 18 bases between them. The DNA of the CDR3 is TGTGCCAGCAGTTACCAACGATTCTGGGGGGAAGAAAAACTGTTTTTT. It translates to CASSYQRFWGEEKLFF.

The table lists this clone with a count of one. The chain employs TRBV10-3 and TRBJ1-2, with TRBD1 matching over 7 bases. Trimming removed 3 bases from V and 0 bases from J; junction bases left unmatched: 7. CDR1 ENHRY and CDR2 SYGVKD come from the germline V gene. The CDR3 sequence is 16 residues long. The CDR3 loop is CAISDLGQSANYGYTF. The CDR3 DNA sequence: TGTGCCATCAGTGATTTGGGACAGTCGGCTAACTATGGCTACACCTTC.

The chain carries TRBV19 and TRBJ1-2; D uncertain. V gave up 3 bases and J gave up 4 bases, with 9 bases separating them. CDR1 and CDR2 from the germline V gene are LNHDA and SQIVND (reference sequence). The CDR3 covers 13 residues. The CDR3 loop is CASSIRVAYGYTF. DNA for the CDR3: TGTGCCAGTAGTATTCGGGTGGCCTATGGCTACACCTTC.

The rearrangement joins TRBV19 to TRBJ2-7; D might be TRBD2 (5 bases). The germline V and J ends were trimmed by 7 bases and 4 bases, with 20 bases remaining between them. The CDR3 loop spans 15 amino acids. Germline V gene data show CDR1 as LNHDA and CDR2 as SQIVND (reference sequence). CDR3 protein: CASIGSRGLDYEQYF. The DNA of the CDR3 is TGTGCCAGTATAGGGTCACGGGGTTTGGATTACGAGCAGTACTTC. The variable domain in full, with the rest retrieved from reference TRBV19 and TRBJ2-7, is DGGITQSPKYLFRKEGQNVTLSCEQNLNHDAMYWYRQDPGQGLRLIYYSQIVNDFQKGDIAEGYSVSREKKESFPLTVTSAQKNPTAFYLCASIGSRGLDYEQYFGPGTRLTVT.

V usage is TRBV7-9 and J usage is TRBJ1-1, with D possibly matching TRBD1 (5 bases). There are 13 residues in the CDR3. In germline, CDR1 is SEHNR, CDR2 FQNEAQ (reference sequence). The V end lost 1 base, the J end lost 6 bases, and 9 bases lay between the germline ends. CDR3 nucleotide sequence: TGTGCCAGCAGCTTAGTGGGGCGCGCTGAAGCTTTCTTT. Translation: CASSLVGRAEAFF.

This clone has more than one count but fewer than ten. The rearrangement joins TRBV5-6 to TRBJ2-6, with a weak D call TRBD1 (6 bases). Germline V gene data show CDR1 as SGHDT and CDR2 as YYEEEE. CDR3 size: 16 residues. With 4 bases removed from V and 2 bases from J, the gap between germline ends came to 13 bases. The chain's CDR3 is CASSPRGSAGANVLTF. CDR3 DNA sequence: TGTGCCAGCAGCCCCAGGGGCTCGGCTGGGGCCAACGTCCTGACTTTC. Using reference TRBV5-6 and TRBJ2-6 for the parts outside the CDR3, the full variable domain is DAGVTQSPTHLIKTRGQQVTLRCSPKSGHDTVSWYQQALGQGPQFIFQYYEEEERQRGNFPDRFSGHQFPNYSSELNVNALLLGDSALYLCASSPRGSAGANVLTFGAGSRLTVL.

The rearrangement joins TRBV6-6 to TRBJ1-1; no firm D call. The ends were cut back, 11 bases at V and 13 bases at J, with 20 bases in the middle. Germline CDR1 MNHNY, CDR2 SVGAGI (reference sequence). This CDR3 spans 11 amino acids. This CDR3 reads CAGCKMVEVFF. In nucleotides, the CDR3 is TGTGCCGGTTGCAAGATGGTGGAGGTTTTCTTT.